This record concerns one TCR beta chain sequence. Per the study methods: Using reference gene primer amplification, nucleated cell counts were estimated. The data were produced by immunoSEQ multiplex PCR, yet TCRdb's version contains in-frame clones alone and is incomplete. That table supplies the V and J calls and clone size; D and trimming were determined from the DNA. Among around 87,000 clones listed, around four fifths were seen once. Germline CDR1 MNHEY, CDR2 SVGAGI. V was pared by 7 bases and J by 6 bases, with 9 bases of the junction left unmatched. CDR3 length equals 15 residues. The entry originates in a study of blood T cell repertoires in COVID-19. Study as a whole: Specimens from acute and convalescent COVID-19 originated in the United States, Italy and Spain.

The sequence was collected from a human donor in a cohort sampled during active COVID-19. This chain uses TRBV6-5 with TRBJ1-5; 10 nucleotides line up with TRBD1. The material sequenced was peripheral blood. The DNA of the CDR3 is TGTGCCAGCAACCCAGGGACAGGGGTCGTTCAGCCCCAGCATTTT. Translating it yields CASNPGTGVVQPQHF.